This TCR beta chain originates from a study of T cell responses to AZD1222 COVID-19 vaccine. Using immunoSEQ multiplex PCR, the repertoire was profiled, and TCRdb retains in-frame clones only, with some absent. The sample includes around 130,000 clones, 80% to 95% seen only once; the top ten take 0.85% to 1.2%. Turning to this clone: No antigen is known for it.

Study-level points and caveats: It should be noted that donors were predominantly white British and more often female, and clonal diversity was possibly underestimated.

V gave up 7 bases and J gave up 6 bases, with 19 bases separating them. The CDR3 spans 15 residues. Germline values: CDR1 SGHRS, CDR2 YFSETQ. This material consisted of peripheral blood, taken 28 days after the second AZD1222 dose. This chain connects TRBV5-1 to TRBJ2-2, with D tentatively TRBD2 (7 bases). The TCR sequence derives from an adult who received the AZD1222 COVID-19 vaccine. The CDR3 region has the DNA TGCGCCAGCGGAAGGGGGAGGGCGGATTCCGGGGAGCTGTTTTTT. Amino acids: CASGRGRADSGELFF.